This TCR beta chain came from a study of T cell repertoires in cytomegalovirus infection. Via MiXCR, TCRdb re-called the reads, giving one row per CDR3 protein. Among around 490,000 distinct CDR3 sequences listed, approximately 25% were seen once. The CDR3 totals 14 residues. Germline V gives CDR1 MNHNY, CDR2 SVGAGI (reference sequence). The V end lost 5 bases, the J end lost 4 bases, and 14 bases lay between the germline ends. What was sequenced was PBMCs. The chain has TRBV6-6 and TRBJ2-5, with D uncertain. This TCR was sampled from a human donor in good health (CMV status not recorded). Some clones in this sample may be carry-over from other donors' samples. CDR3 bases: TGTGCCAGCAGTGTAACGCCTTTGGTAGAGACCCAGTACTTC. This codes for CASSVTPLVETQYF.